This T cell receptor beta chain was captured in a study of beta chain features in type 1 diabetes. The study, taken as a whole, reports: An over-representation of cells with high TCR expression could result from cDNA sequencing.

This clone appeared a few times. Antigen unknown. Expressed TCRB transcripts were sequenced, since all the RNA that had been isolated was reverse transcribed. Assay: immunoSEQ multiplex PCR; the TCRdb copy retains only in-frame clones and omits some. This table holds 330,000 or so clones, 15% to 20% found once. Germline V gene data show CDR1 as SGHAT and CDR2 as FQNNGV. V was clipped by 5 bases and J by 2 bases, with 22 bases between them. The CDR3 has 17 residues. The V gene is TRBV11-2, the J gene TRBJ2-7; TRBD1 might be the D (5 bases). Material: naive CD4+ T cells from blood. This TCR derives from a woman aged 18-29 years in good health. The CDR3 DNA sequence: TGTGCCAGCAGCCCCGTTAAGGGGCCGCCCTCTGCCTACGAGCAGTACTTC. It encodes CASSPVKGPPSAYEQYF.